This TCR beta chain derives from a study of cytomegalovirus exposure and HLA in healthy donors. General study points: A later analysis reportedly found that, within productive TCRs, an Asian-associated ancestry cluster had fewer N-insertions than the mean observed across the approximately 700 donors. In an earlier analysis, about 87% or about 30%: the productive usage of most TCR beta V segments. Information on immune exposure was restricted to one variable (CMV serostatus).

PCR primers comprised 60 Vbeta and 13 Jbeta primers. Clones were read by immunoSEQ multiplex PCR, and TCRdb kept only the in-frame ones, dropping some. The repertoire has roughly 190,000 clones, about 77% of them found once; the top ten carry 4% to 5%. Concerning this clone itself: Antigen unknown.

Germline CDR1 reads GTSNPN; CDR2 reads SVGIG (reference sequence). V dropped 2 bases and J dropped 4; count of bases not matched to a gene: 5. This CDR3 is 15 amino acids long. Source material: PBMCs. This clonotype originated in a man in his thirties or forties in good health and CMV-seropositive. The genes are TRBV30 and TRBJ2-7; 13 bases line up with TRBD2. CDR3 region: CAWSSPGLAGYEQYF. DNA for the CDR3: TGTGCCTGGAGTTCCCCGGGACTAGCGGGATACGAGCAGTACTTC.